This T cell receptor beta chain was recovered during a study of blood T cell repertoires in COVID-19. For the study at large: T cells, B-cell-depleted T cells, or PBMCs supplied cDNA or gDNA.

As processed by the authors: Using reference gene primer amplification, nucleated cell counts were estimated. Using immunoSEQ multiplex PCR, the repertoire was profiled, and TCRdb retains in-frame clones only, with some absent. Clone size and the V and J calls come from that table; the DNA yielded D and trimming. This sample carries about 310,000 clones, around 91% of them seen once, and the ten largest clones take around 0.96%. The V gene end was trimmed by 5 bases and the J gene end by 2 bases; junction bases not matched to a gene: 2. This CDR3 spans 12 amino acids. Germline CDR1 is SQVTM and CDR2 is ANQGSEA. One Seattle source followed patients from active infection through their disease course.

Material for sequencing was peripheral blood. The origin of this receptor is a woman between 35 and 50 years old with COVID-19, enrolled during active disease. The chain recombines TRBV29-1 with TRBJ1-2; 7 nucleotides agree with TRBD1. The CDR3 sequence is CSVIQGNYGYTF. The CDR3 DNA is TGCAGCGTTATACAGGGGAACTATGGCTACACCTTC.